The next 27 T cell receptor beta chains were all read from a single sample in a study of T cells in localized non-small cell lung cancer. Libraries were prepared by immunoSEQ multiplex PCR; TCRdb keeps only in-frame clonotypes and omits some of them. Of 45,000 or so clones in the sample, 91% are singletons; the top ten hold 10%. Sequenced here: PBMCs, sampled before any cancer treatment. The source of these receptors is a woman between 35 and 70 years old with stage II lung adenocarcinoma.

This clone came up once. The chain uses TRBV28 and TRBJ1-1; perhaps TRBD1 as D (6 bases). The CDR3 has 18 amino acids. CDR1 is MDHEN, CDR2 SYDVKM, per germline. Trimming removed 2 bases from V and 4 bases from J, with 23 bases in between. In DNA, the CDR3 is TGTGCCAGCAGTTTAGAGGATTGGCTGTCGGGGGGCAGCACTGAAGCTTTCTTT. It is translated as CASSLEDWLSGGSTEAFF. Complete variable domain (other parts from reference TRBV28 and TRBJ1-1): DVKVTQSSRYLVKRTGEKVFLECVQDMDHENMFWYRQDPGLGLRLIYFSYDVKMKEKGDIPEGYSVSREKKERFSLILESASTNQTSMYLCASSLEDWLSGGSTEAFFGQGTRLTVV.

The genes are TRBV15 and TRBJ1-1; TRBD1 is a possible D gene (6 bases). Per the germline V gene, CDR1 is LNHNV and CDR2 is YYDKDF (reference sequence). V was cut by 0 bases and J by 4 bases, with 9 bases left in between. This CDR3 has 14 amino acids. The CDR3 protein is CATSREGGLTEAFF. CDR3 nucleotides: TGTGCCACCAGCAGAGAGGGGGGGCTCACTGAAGCTTTCTTT.

The chain employs TRBV6-5 and TRBJ1-2; unclear D gene. The CDR3 has 15 amino acids. V lost 0 bases and J 3 bases, leaving 11 bases between the germline ends. Germline-derived CDR1 and CDR2 are MNHEY and SVGAGI. CDR3 sequence reads: CASSYSNSVYYGYTF. In nucleotides, the CDR3 is TGTGCCAGCAGTTACTCGAATAGCGTTTACTATGGCTACACCTTC.

The chain has TRBV19 and TRBJ2-1, with 8 bases matching TRBD2. With V trimmed by 3 bases and J by 8 bases, 9 bases remained unmatched. Germline lookup yields CDR1 LNHDA and CDR2 SQIVND (reference sequence). This CDR3 spans 15 amino acids. The CDR3 region is CASSMGLDWKDEQFF. The CDR3 DNA follows: TGTGCCAGTAGTATGGGACTAGATTGGAAGGATGAGCAGTTCTTC.

This chain connects TRBV29-1 to TRBJ2-1; D gene unclear. V was shortened by 2 bases and J by 0 bases, with 11 bases between the two germline ends. CDR1 and CDR2 from the germline V gene are SQVTM and ANQGSEA. The CDR3 runs to 15 residues. The DNA for the CDR3 is TGCAGCGTTGAATGGGGATCGGCCTCCTACAATGAGCAGTTCTTC. Translation gives CSVEWGSASYNEQFF.

This chain joins TRBV7-2 and TRBJ2-1; TRBD2 matches 14 bases. The CDR3 spans 18 residues. Germline CDR1 and CDR2: SGHTA and FQGNSA. Trimming cost V 5 bases and J 9 bases; bases outside gene matches: 15. This CDR3 is CASSPTNTGTSGRSEQFF. CDR3 nucleotide sequence: TGTGCCAGCAGCCCAACGAACACAGGGACTAGCGGGAGAAGTGAGCAGTTCTTC.

The chain combines TRBV5-1 with TRBJ2-7; D possibly corresponds to TRBD2 (5 bases). The V end was cut by 0 bases, the J end by 0 bases, with 10 bases between. The CDR3 contains 15 residues. The germline CDR1 and CDR2 sequences are SGHRS and YFSETQ. CDR3 sequence (DNA): TGCGCCAGCAGCTTGGCTGGCGGGTTCTCCTACGAGCAGTACTTC. It specifies CASSLAGGFSYEQYF.

This clone was seen a single time. This chain links TRBV9 with TRBJ2-3; weak D call: TRBD2 (5 bases). V dropped 2 bases and J dropped 4 bases, with 5 bases sitting between them. This CDR3 has 12 residues. Germline CDR1 SGDLS, CDR2 YYNGEE. In nucleotides, the CDR3 is TGTGCCAGCAGCGTGGACTCAGATACGCAGTATTTT. This codes for CASSVDSDTQYF.

This chain joins TRBV7-2 and TRBJ2-3; D is ambiguous. CDR3 length: 15 amino acids. CDR1 is SGHTA and CDR2 is FQGNSA in the germline V gene. V lost 5 bases and J lost 1, with 13 bases in between. The CDR3 here is CASSPTWARTDTQYF. As DNA, the CDR3 is TGTGCCAGCAGCCCTACGTGGGCCCGCACAGATACGCAGTATTTT.

This sequence joins TRBV19 and TRBJ2-5, with 8 nucleotides matching TRBD2. There are 16 residues in the CDR3. Germline V CDR1 and CDR2: LNHDA, SQIVND (reference sequence). The V and J ends lost 1 base and 5 bases, in that order; junction bases with no gene match: 9. The CDR3 protein is CASSIGTQREWETQYF. The CDR3 nucleotides read TGTGCCAGTAGTATAGGGACCCAGCGGGAGTGGGAGACCCAGTACTTC.

This rearrangement joins TRBV9 to TRBJ2-2; 10 bases align to TRBD2. This CDR3 region has 18 residues. Trimming at V came to 2 bases and at J to 0 bases, leaving 7 bases not matched to a gene. Germline loops: CDR1 SGDLS, CDR2 YYNGEE. The CDR3 DNA follows: TGTGCCAGCAGCGTCCCTAGCGGGGGCCTTGCGAACACCGGGGAGCTGTTTTTT. Residues: CASSVPSGGLANTGELFF.

This sequence joins TRBV28 and TRBJ2-1; D is uncertain. The CDR3 extends over 12 amino acids. Germline V CDR1 and CDR2: MDHEN, SYDVKM. Trimming removed 2 bases from V and 6 bases from J, with 5 bases in between. The CDR3 region is CASSLRANEQFF. The CDR3 DNA is TGTGCCAGCAGTTTACGGGCCAATGAGCAGTTCTTC.

Remarks on this clone: Other DNA variants within this sample encode the same CDR3. The chain employs TRBV15 and TRBJ2-3; unclear D gene. CDR1 is LNHNV, CDR2 YYDKDF, per germline (reference sequence). The CDR3 is 15 amino acids. V lost 3 bases and J 0 bases, leaving 10 bases between the germline ends. CDR3 region: CATSRAGSSTDTQYF. DNA of the CDR3: TGTGCCACCAGCAGGGCAGGATCTAGCACAGATACGCAGTATTTT.

The rearrangement joins TRBV15 to TRBJ2-7, with 9 bases lining up with TRBD2. Germline CDR1 LNHNV, CDR2 YYDKDF (reference sequence). This CDR3 is built from 15 residues. The junction had 7 bases not matched to a gene; V was cut back by 1 base and J by 6 bases. CDR3 sequence reads: CATSRGLAEGGEQYF. The CDR3 region has the DNA TGTGCCACCAGCAGAGGACTAGCGGAGGGGGGCGAGCAGTACTTC.

The V and J genes are TRBV28 and TRBJ2-7, with TRBD2 matching 8 bases. CDR3 length: 16 amino acids. The junction had 15 bases not matched to a gene; V was cut back by 5 bases and J by 6 bases. Germline V gives CDR1 MDHEN, CDR2 SYDVKM. The CDR3 here is CASSPTSPSGRSEQYF. In nucleotides, the CDR3 is TGTGCCAGCAGTCCTACCTCCCCTAGCGGGCGCTCCGAGCAGTACTTC. Full variable domain (missing parts from reference TRBV28 and TRBJ2-7): DVKVTQSSRYLVKRTGEKVFLECVQDMDHENMFWYRQDPGLGLRLIYFSYDVKMKEKGDIPEGYSVSREKKERFSLILESASTNQTSMYLCASSPTSPSGRSEQYFGPGTRLTVT.

The chain links TRBV4-1 to TRBJ1-1; a possible D gene is TRBD1 (5 bases). CDR1 and CDR2 from the germline V gene are MGHRA and YSYEKL. Trimming left V 0 bases short and J 5 bases short, with 10 bases between. This CDR3 comprises 14 residues. CDR3 residues: CASSQDQGSTEAFF. CDR3 coding DNA: TGCGCCAGCAGCCAAGATCAGGGTAGTACTGAAGCTTTCTTT.

The chain has TRBV6-5 and TRBJ2-3; 10 bases are a match to TRBD1. The CDR3 consists of 16 residues. Trimming cost V 4 bases and J 4 bases; bases outside gene matches: 8. Germline loops: CDR1 MNHEY, CDR2 SVGAGI. The CDR3 DNA is TGTGCCAGCAGTTCCCGGGACAGGGGAGGGGCAGATACGCAGTATTTT. Residues: CASSSRDRGGADTQYF.

The rearrangement joins TRBV7-9 to TRBJ1-1; D is unclear. Germline V gene data show CDR1 as SEHNR and CDR2 as FQNEAQ (reference sequence). This CDR3 is 13 amino acids long. Deletions cut 0 bases from V and 4 bases from J, with 6 bases between. The CDR3 reads CASSLAEGTEAFF. CDR3 in DNA: TGTGCCAGCAGCTTAGCGGAGGGCACTGAAGCTTTCTTT.

The J gene is TRBJ2-7, the V gene TRBV5-1; D tentatively reads TRBD1 or TRBD2 (5 bases each). The V and J ends lost 1 base and 4 bases respectively, with 12 bases between them. Germline loops: CDR1 SGHRS, CDR2 YFSETQ. CDR3 length: 14 amino acids. The CDR3 loop is CASSLYGAEYEQYF. DNA for the CDR3: TGCGCCAGCAGCTTGTACGGGGCAGAATACGAGCAGTACTTC. The variable domain in full, completed from reference TRBV5-1 and TRBJ2-7, reads KAGVTQTPRYLIKTRGQQVTLSCSPISGHRSVSWYQQTPGQGLQFLFEYFSETQRNKGNFPGRFSGRQFSNSRSEMNVSTLELGDSALYLCASSLYGAEYEQYFGPGTRLTVT.

This sequence joins TRBV5-1 and TRBJ2-7; TRBD2 is a possible D gene (6 bases). This CDR3 has 14 amino acids. The germline gives CDR1 SGHRS, CDR2 YFSETQ. Trimming took off 0 bases at V and 4 bases at J, with 11 bases between the two ends. The CDR3 is CASSLDLANYEQYF. The DNA of the CDR3 is TGCGCCAGCAGCTTGGATCTAGCGAATTACGAGCAGTACTTC. Using reference TRBV5-1 and TRBJ2-7 for the parts outside the CDR3, the full variable domain is KAGVTQTPRYLIKTRGQQVTLSCSPISGHRSVSWYQQTPGQGLQFLFEYFSETQRNKGNFPGRFSGRQFSNSRSEMNVSTLELGDSALYLCASSLDLANYEQYFGPGTRLTVT.

The chain joins TRBV18 to TRBJ2-2; perhaps TRBD1 as D (5 bases). Trimming left V 3 bases short and J 5 bases short, with 16 bases between. Per the germline V gene, CDR1 is KGHSH and CDR2 is LQKENI. The CDR3 runs 16 residues. DNA for the CDR3: TGTGCCAGCTCACCTCGGGCAGGGTTCACGACCGGGGAGCTGTTTTTT. This codes for CASSPRAGFTTGELFF.

This clone has just a few counts. This chain links TRBV10-3 with TRBJ1-1; TRBD1 might be the D (6 bases). Between the trimmed V and J ends, which lost 10 bases and 3 bases, there was a span of 15 bases. This CDR3 has 13 residues. Germline CDR1 is ENHRY and CDR2 is SYGVKD. The CDR3 region is CATAQGFDTEAFF. CDR3 bases: TGTGCCACCGCCCAGGGGTTCGACACTGAAGCTTTCTTT.

This sequence joins TRBV18 and TRBJ1-1; a possible D gene is TRBD1 (5 bases). This CDR3 contains 18 residues. V gave up 4 bases and J gave up 2 bases, with 23 bases separating them. Germline V gene lookup returns CDR1 KGHSH and CDR2 LQKENI. The CDR3 DNA follows: TGTGCCAGCTCACGTGTCGAATCTTCGGGACGAAGCAACACTGAAGCTTTCTTT. It yields the protein CASSRVESSGRSNTEAFF.

The chain employs TRBV19 and TRBJ1-5; 8 bases line up with TRBD1. CDR3 length equals 15 residues. Losses at the gene ends were 7 bases for V and 3 bases for J; bases not matched to a gene: 8. Germline V gene sequence: CDR1 LNHDA, CDR2 SQIVND (reference sequence). The CDR3 sequence is CASTQTGEVNQPQHF. The CDR3 DNA reads as TGTGCCAGTACCCAGACAGGGGAGGTCAATCAGCCCCAGCATTTT.

This CDR3 reads CASSRWGGTGENQPQHF. The CDR3 bases are TGTGCCAGTAGTAGGTGGGGGGGGACAGGAGAAAATCAGCCCCAGCATTTT. The rearrangement joins TRBV19 to TRBJ1-5; TRBD1 matches at 8 bases. CDR3 length: 17 residues. The ends lost 4 bases at V and 4 bases at J; junction bases unmatched: 12. Per the germline V gene, CDR1 is LNHDA and CDR2 is SQIVND (reference sequence).

The chain is built from TRBV6-1 and TRBJ2-5, with 13 bases matching TRBD2. This CDR3 contains 14 residues. The germline V gene has CDR1 MNHNS and CDR2 SASEGT. The junction had 6 bases not matched to a gene; V was cut back by 8 bases and J by 6 bases. CDR3 nucleotide sequence: TGTGCCAGCGAGGGACTAGCGGGAAGAAAGACCCAGTACTTC. Protein sequence: CASEGLAGRKTQYF.

V is TRBV7-9 and J is TRBJ1-1; D remains ambiguous. This CDR3 region has 16 residues. Germline V CDR1 and CDR2: SEHNR, FQNEAQ (reference sequence). Trimming shortened V by 3 bases and J by 0 bases, and 14 bases separated the two germline ends. CDR3 residues: CASSFFLGRLNTEAFF. CDR3 nucleotides: TGTGCCAGCAGCTTTTTCCTGGGCAGATTGAACACTGAAGCTTTCTTT.